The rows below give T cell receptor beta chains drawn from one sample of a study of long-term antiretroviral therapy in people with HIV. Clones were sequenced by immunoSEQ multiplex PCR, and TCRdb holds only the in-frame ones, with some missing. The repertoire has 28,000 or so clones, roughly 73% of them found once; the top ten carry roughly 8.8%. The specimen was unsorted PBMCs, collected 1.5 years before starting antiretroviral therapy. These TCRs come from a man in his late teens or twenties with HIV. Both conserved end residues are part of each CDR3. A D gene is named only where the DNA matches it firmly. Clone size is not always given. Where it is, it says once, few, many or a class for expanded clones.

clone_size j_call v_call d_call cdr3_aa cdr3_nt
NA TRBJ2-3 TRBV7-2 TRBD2 CASSLVGLAGAPDTQYF TGTGCCAGCAGCTTAGTCGGACTAGCGGGAGCCCCAGATACGCAGTATTTT
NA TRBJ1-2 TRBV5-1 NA CASRSDPGGGYTF TGCGCCAGCAGGTCGGACCCCGGGGGGGGCTACACCTTC
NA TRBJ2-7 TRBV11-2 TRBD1 CASSWGTGVPYEQYF TGTGCCAGCAGCTGGGGGACAGGGGTTCCCTACGAGCAGTACTTC
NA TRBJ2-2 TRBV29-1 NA CSGYNTGELFF TGCAGCGGATACAACACCGGGGAGCTGTTTTTT
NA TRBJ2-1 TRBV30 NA CAWSRGSSYNEQFF TGTGCCTGGAGTAGGGGATCCTCCTACAATGAGCAGTTCTTC
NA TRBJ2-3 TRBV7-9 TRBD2 CASSLIYGSGRAVHTQYF TGTGCCAGCAGCTTAATATACGGTAGCGGGAGGGCGGTTCATACGCAGTATTTT
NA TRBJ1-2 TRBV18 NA CASSPTYRDSVSGTF TGTGCCAGCTCGCCTACCTACCGGGACTCCGTATCCGGCACCTTC
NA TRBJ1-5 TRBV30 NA CAWSEGTVENQPQHF TGTGCCTGGAGTGAAGGTACGGTGGAGAATCAGCCCCAGCATTTT
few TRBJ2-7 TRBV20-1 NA CSASYSYEQYF TGCAGTGCTAGCTACTCCTACGAGCAGTACTTC
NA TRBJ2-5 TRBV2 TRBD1 CASSRGQGAWLETQYF TGTGCCAGCAGTCGTGGACAGGGGGCTTGGTTGGAGACCCAGTACTTC
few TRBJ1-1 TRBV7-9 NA CASSRDANTEAFF TGTGCCAGCAGCCGGGACGCGAACACTGAAGCTTTCTTT
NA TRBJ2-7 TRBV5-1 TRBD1 CASSLQGADPLLEQYF TGCGCCAGCAGCTTACAGGGGGCAGACCCGCTTTTAGAGCAGTACTTC
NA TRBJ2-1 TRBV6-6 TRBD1 CASGVQGNEQFF TGTGCCAGCGGTGTACAGGGGAATGAGCAGTTCTTC
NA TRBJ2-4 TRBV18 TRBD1 CASSPPGQGPSLAKNIQYF TGTGCCAGCTCACCACCGGGACAGGGGCCGTCTCTAGCCAAAAACATTCAGTACTTC
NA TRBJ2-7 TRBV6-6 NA CASSYRSDSFYEQYF TGTGCCAGCAGTTACCGCTCCGACAGCTTCTACGAGCAGTACTTC
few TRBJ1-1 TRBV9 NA CASSSPGRGASAFF TGTGCCAGCAGCTCCCCAGGGCGGGGGGCTTCGGCTTTCTTT
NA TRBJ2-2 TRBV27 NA CASSPLGEGRGELFF TGTGCCAGCAGTCCCCTTGGTGAGGGGCGCGGGGAGCTGTTTTTT
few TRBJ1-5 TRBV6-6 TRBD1 CASGQGGIDSNQPQHF TGTGCCAGCGGACAGGGGGGGATTGATAGCAATCAGCCCCAGCATTTT
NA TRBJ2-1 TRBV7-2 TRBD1 CASSLGTGAPGSYNEQFF TGTGCCAGCAGCTTAGGGACAGGGGCTCCGGGCTCCTACAATGAGCAGTTCTTC
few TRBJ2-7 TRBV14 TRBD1 CASGQGFYEQYF TGTGCCAGCGGACAGGGGTTCTACGAGCAGTACTTC
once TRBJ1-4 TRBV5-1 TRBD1 CASSPGQGLEKLFF TGCGCCAGCAGCCCCGGACAGGGACTTGAAAAACTGTTTTTT
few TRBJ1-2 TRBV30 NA CAWSVRSNYGYTF TGTGCCTGGAGTGTAAGATCCAACTATGGCTACACCTTC
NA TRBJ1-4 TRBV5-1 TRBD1 CASSLGGGMEEGKLFF TGCGCCAGCAGCTTGGGAGGGGGCATGGAGGAGGGAAAACTGTTTTTT
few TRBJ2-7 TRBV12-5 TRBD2 CASGERGGDEQYF TGTGCTAGTGGAGAGCGGGGGGGCGACGAGCAGTACTTC
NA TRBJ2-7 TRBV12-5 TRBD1 CASGLRTGAYEQYF TGTGCTAGTGGTCTTAGAACAGGGGCCTACGAGCAGTACTTC
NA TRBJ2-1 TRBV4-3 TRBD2 CASSQDSTSGGGEQFF TGCGCCAGCAGCCAAGATAGTACTAGCGGGGGGGGAGAGCAGTTCTTC
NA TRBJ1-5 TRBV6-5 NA CASSGGGESNQPQHF TGTGCCAGCAGTGGCGGGGGGGAAAGCAATCAGCCCCAGCATTTT
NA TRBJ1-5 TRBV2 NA CASSDGSGVEAQHF TGTGCCAGCAGTGATGGGTCAGGGGTCGAGGCCCAGCATTTT
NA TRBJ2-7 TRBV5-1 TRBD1 CASSLFGTGTVYEQYF TGCGCCAGCAGCTTGTTCGGGACAGGGACCGTGTACGAGCAGTACTTC
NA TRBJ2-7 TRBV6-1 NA CASRDQGSEQYF TGTGCCAGCAGAGATCAGGGGTCCGAGCAGTACTTC
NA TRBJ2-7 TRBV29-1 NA CSVVGHGGNEQYF TGCAGCGTTGTGGGACATGGAGGCAACGAGCAGTACTTC
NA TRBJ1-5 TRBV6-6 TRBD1 CASSYRDRGRRQPQHF TGTGCCAGCAGTTACCGGGACAGGGGGCGCCGTCAGCCCCAGCATTTT
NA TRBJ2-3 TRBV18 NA CASSTPDRGDTQYF TGTGCCAGCTCAACCCCGGACCGAGGAGATACGCAGTATTTT
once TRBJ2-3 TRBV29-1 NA CSVEGLEGYTDTQYF TGCAGCGTTGAAGGGCTCGAGGGTTACACAGATACGCAGTATTTT
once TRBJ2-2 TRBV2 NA CASSRTGGGSNTGELFF TGTGCCAGCAGCCGGACAGGTGGGGGGTCTAACACCGGGGAGCTGTTTTTT
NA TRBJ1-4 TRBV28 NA CASTDARGRGEKLFF TGTGCCAGCACGGATGCCCGGGGGCGAGGAGAAAAACTGTTTTTT
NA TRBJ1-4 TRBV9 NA CASSVSGGVGEKLFF TGTGCCAGCAGCGTATCGGGGGGCGTAGGTGAAAAACTGTTTTTT
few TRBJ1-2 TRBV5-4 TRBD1 CASSQGDANYGYTF TGTGCCAGCAGCCAGGGGGACGCTAACTATGGCTACACCTTC